This TCR beta chain was documented in a study of blood T cell repertoires in COVID-19. Across the study: From T cells, B-cell-depleted T cells, or PBMCs came the material, which was cDNA or gDNA.

Germline V gives CDR1 KGHSH, CDR2 LQKENI. This CDR3 comprises 17 residues. The authors' processing: Quantification of nucleated cells was approximated via reference gene primer amplification. Sequenced by immunoSEQ multiplex PCR; TCRdb stores in-frame clones only, minus some. V and J calls and clone size are given by that table; D and trimming were obtained from the DNA. Of tens of thousands of clones in the sample, around 86% were seen once. As regards this clone: Compared with germline, one end of the junction differs, possibly owing to a read error.

The chain links TRBV18 to TRBJ2-3; 12 positions agree with TRBD2. This receptor was identified in a woman in her 70s with active COVID-19. What was sequenced was peripheral blood. CDR3 amino acids: CASSPPRTSGDTDTQYF. Here the CDR3 DNA reads TGTGCCAGCTCCCCACCACGGACTAGCGGGGACACAGATACGCAGTATTTT.